The entry below describes one TCR beta chain. No antigen is known for it. PCR was performed using 60 Vbeta and 13 Jbeta primers. TCRdb keeps only in-frame clones here, not all; method: immunoSEQ multiplex PCR. The table shows over 110,000 clones, with about 79% occurring only once. The data were taken from a study of cytomegalovirus exposure and HLA in healthy donors. Study-wide context: Earlier sequencing of about 179 million T cells yielded approximately 100 million unique TCR beta sequences. Study results and limitations: Clonal expansion, a later analysis showed, was greater in HLA-associated TCR beta chains than in equally common others. Per a prior analysis, the majority of TCR beta V segments were productive roughly 87% or roughly 30% of the time.

This CDR3 has 14 amino acids. CDR1 MNHNS and CDR2 SASEGT come from the germline V gene. Trimming pared 7 bases from V and 0 bases from J, leaving 9 bases between. The chain couples TRBV6-1 to TRBJ1-4, with D possibly being TRBD1 (6 bases). Sequenced: PBMCs. This sequence originates from a male donor in good health and CMV-seronegative. CDR3 residues: CASTGTTTNEKLFF. The CDR3 DNA sequence: TGTGCCAGCACCGGGACAACAACTAATGAAAAACTGTTTTTT.